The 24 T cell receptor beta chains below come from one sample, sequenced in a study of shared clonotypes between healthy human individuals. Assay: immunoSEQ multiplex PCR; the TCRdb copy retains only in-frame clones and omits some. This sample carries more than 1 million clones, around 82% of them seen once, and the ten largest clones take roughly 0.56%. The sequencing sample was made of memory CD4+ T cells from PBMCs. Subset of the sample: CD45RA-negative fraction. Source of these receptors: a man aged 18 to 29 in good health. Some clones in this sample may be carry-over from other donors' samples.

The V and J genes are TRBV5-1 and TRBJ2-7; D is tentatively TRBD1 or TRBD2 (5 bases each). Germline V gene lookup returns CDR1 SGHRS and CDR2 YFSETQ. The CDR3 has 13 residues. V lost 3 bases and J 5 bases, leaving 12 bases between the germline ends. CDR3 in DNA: TGCGCCAGCAGCTCCCCCGGGACGGACGAGCAGTACTTC. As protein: CASSSPGTDEQYF.

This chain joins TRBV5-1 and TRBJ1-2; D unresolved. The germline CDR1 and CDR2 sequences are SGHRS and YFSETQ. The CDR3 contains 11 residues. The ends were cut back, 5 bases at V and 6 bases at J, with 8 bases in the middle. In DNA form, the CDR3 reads TGCGCCAGCAGTGGGTTGAATGGCTACACCTTC. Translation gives CASSGLNGYTF.

The CDR3 reads CASSPSLGQQYF. The CDR3 DNA is TGTGCCAGCTCACCTTCCTTGGGACAGCAGTACTTC. V gene TRBV18 combines with J gene TRBJ2-7; perhaps D is TRBD1 or TRBD2 (5 bases each). Trimming removed 3 bases at V and 8 bases at J, with 11 bases between. The CDR3 is 12 residues long. The germline gives CDR1 KGHSH, CDR2 LQKENI. Together with reference TRBV18 and TRBJ2-7, the CDR3 gives the full variable domain: NAGVMQNPRHLVRRRGQEARLRCSPMKGHSHVYWYRQLPEEGLKFMVYLQKENIIDESGMPKERFSAEFPKEGPSILRIQQVVRGDSAAYFCASSPSLGQQYFGPGTRLTVT.

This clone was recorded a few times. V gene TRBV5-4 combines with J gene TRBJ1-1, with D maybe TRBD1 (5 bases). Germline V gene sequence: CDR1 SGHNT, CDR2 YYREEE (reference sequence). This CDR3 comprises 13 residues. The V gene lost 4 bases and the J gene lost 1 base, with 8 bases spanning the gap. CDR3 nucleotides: TGTGCCAGCAGCATGGGGACGAACACTGAAGCTTTCTTT. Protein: CASSMGTNTEAFF.

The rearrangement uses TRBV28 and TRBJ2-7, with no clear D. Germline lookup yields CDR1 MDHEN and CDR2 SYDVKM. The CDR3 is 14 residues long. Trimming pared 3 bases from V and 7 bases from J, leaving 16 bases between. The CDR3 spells CASSFVQAVGEQYF. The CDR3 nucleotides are TGTGCCAGCAGTTTCGTCCAGGCAGTTGGGGAGCAGTACTTC.

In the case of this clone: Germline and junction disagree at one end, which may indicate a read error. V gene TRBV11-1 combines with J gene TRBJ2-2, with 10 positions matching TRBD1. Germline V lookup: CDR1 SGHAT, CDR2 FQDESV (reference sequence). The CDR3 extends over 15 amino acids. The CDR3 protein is CAGGGTGASSGELFF. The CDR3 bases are TGCGCCGGAGGTGGGACAGGGGCATCCTCCGGGGAGCTGTTTTTT. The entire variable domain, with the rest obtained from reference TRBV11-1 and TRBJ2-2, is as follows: EAEVAQSPRYKITEKSQAVAFWCDPISGHATLYWYRQILGQGPELLVQFQDESVVDDSQLPKDRFSAERLKGVDSTLKIQPAELGDSAMYLCAGGGTGASSGELFFGEGSRLTVL.

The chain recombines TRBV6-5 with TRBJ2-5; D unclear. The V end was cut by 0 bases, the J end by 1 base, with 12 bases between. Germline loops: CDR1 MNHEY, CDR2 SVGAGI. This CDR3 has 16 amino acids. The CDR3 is CASSYSTGGRQETQYF. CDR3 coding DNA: TGTGCCAGCAGTTACTCGACGGGTGGACGCCAAGAGACCCAGTACTTC.

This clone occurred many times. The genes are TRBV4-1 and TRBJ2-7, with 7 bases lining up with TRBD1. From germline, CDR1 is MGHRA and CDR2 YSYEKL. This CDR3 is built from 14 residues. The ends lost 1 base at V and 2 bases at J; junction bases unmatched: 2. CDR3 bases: TGCGCCAGCAGCCAAGCGACAGGGCCCTACGAGCAGTACTTC. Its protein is CASSQATGPYEQYF.

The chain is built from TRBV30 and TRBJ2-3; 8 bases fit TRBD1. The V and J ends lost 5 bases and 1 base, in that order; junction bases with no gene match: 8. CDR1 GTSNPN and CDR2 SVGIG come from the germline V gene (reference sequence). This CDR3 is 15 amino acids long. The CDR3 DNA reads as TGTGCCTGGGGGGATAAGGGACAGGGCACAGATACGCAGTATTTT. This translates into CAWGDKGQGTDTQYF. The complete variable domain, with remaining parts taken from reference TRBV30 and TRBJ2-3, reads SQTIHQWPATLVQPVGSPLSLECTVEGTSNPNLYWYRQAAGRGLQLLFYSVGIGQISSEVPQNLSASRPQDRQFILSSKKLLLSDSGFYLCAWGDKGQGTDTQYFGPGTRLTVL.

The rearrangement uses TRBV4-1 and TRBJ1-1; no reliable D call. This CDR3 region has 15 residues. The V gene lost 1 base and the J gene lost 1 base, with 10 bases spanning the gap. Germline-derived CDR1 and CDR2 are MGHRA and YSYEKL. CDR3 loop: CASSQVPAENTEAFF. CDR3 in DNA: TGCGCCAGCAGCCAAGTCCCTGCGGAGAACACTGAAGCTTTCTTT.

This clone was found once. CDR3 DNA sequence: TGTGCCAGTAGTATAGGGCGGACTAGCGGGACCCCAGGTACGCAGTATTTT. Translation: CASSIGRTSGTPGTQYF. The genes are TRBV19 and TRBJ2-3; 12 bases line up with TRBD2. The CDR3 has 17 residues. With V trimmed by 1 base and J by 8 bases, 10 bases remained unmatched. Germline V gives CDR1 LNHDA, CDR2 SQIVND (reference sequence).

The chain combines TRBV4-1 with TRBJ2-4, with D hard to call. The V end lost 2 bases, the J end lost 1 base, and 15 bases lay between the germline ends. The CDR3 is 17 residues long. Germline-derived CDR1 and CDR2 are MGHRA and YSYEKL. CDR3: CASSQLGPAWAKNIQYF. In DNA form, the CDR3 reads TGCGCCAGCAGCCAACTCGGGCCTGCGTGGGCCAAAAACATTCAGTACTTC.

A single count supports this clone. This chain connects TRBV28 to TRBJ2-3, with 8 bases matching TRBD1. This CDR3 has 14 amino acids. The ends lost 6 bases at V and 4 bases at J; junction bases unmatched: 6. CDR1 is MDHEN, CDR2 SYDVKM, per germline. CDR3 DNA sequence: TGTGCCAGCAGGGGCGGACAGGGCCCAGATACGCAGTATTTT. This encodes CASRGGQGPDTQYF.

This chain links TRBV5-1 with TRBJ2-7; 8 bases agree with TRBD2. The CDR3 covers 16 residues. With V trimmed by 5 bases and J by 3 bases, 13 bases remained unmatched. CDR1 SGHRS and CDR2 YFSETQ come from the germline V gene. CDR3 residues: CASSASGRGRLYEQYF. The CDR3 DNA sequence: TGCGCCAGCAGTGCCTCCGGGAGGGGACGCCTCTACGAGCAGTACTTC.

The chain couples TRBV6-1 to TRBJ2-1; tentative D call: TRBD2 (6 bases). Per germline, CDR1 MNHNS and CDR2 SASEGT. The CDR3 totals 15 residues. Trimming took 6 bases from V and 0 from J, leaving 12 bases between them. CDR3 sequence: CASRERRDSYNEQFF. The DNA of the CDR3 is TGTGCCAGCAGGGAACGGAGGGACTCCTACAATGAGCAGTTCTTC.

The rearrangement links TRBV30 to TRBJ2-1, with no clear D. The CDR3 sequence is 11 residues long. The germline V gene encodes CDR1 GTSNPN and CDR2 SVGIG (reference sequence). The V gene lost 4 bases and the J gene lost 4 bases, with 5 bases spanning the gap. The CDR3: CAWTGYNEQFF. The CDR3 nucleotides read TGTGCCTGGACCGGATACAATGAGCAGTTCTTC.

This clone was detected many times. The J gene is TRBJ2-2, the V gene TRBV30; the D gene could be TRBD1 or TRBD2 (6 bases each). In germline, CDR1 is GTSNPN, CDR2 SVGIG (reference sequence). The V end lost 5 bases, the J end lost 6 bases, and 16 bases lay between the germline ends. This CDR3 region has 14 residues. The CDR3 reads CAWAGWGAAGELFF. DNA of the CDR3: TGTGCCTGGGCGGGATGGGGGGCCGCCGGGGAGCTGTTTTTT.

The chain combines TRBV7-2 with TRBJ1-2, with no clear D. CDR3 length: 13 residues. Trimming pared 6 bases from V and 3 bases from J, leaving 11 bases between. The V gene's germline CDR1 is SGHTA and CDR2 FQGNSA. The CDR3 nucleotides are TGTGCCAGCAGGGTAACGAACGACTATGGCTACACCTTC. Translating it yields CASRVTNDYGYTF. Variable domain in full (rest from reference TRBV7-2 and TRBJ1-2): GAGVSQSPSNKVTEKGKDVELRCDPISGHTALYWYRQSLGQGLEFLIYFQGNSAPDKSGLPSDRFSAERTGGSVSTLTIQRTQQEDSAVYLCASRVTNDYGYTFGSGTRLTVV.

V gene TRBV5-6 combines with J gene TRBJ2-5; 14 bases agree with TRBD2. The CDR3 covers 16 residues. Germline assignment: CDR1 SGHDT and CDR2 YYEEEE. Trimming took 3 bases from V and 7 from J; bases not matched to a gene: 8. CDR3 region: CASSSGLAGGTRTQYF. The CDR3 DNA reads TGTGCCAGCAGCTCCGGACTAGCGGGAGGAACCCGGACCCAGTACTTC.

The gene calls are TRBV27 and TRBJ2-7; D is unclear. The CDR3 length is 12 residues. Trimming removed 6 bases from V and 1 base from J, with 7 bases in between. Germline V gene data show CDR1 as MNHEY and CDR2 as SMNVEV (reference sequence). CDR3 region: CASRGRSYEQYF. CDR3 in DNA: TGTGCCAGCAGGGGAAGATCCTACGAGCAGTACTTC.

DNA for the CDR3: TGTGCCAGCTCACCGCTACAATCCGGAAACTATGGCTACACCTTC. Translated: CASSPLQSGNYGYTF. The chain employs TRBV18 and TRBJ1-2, with D unresolved. This CDR3 is 15 amino acids long. Germline V gives CDR1 KGHSH, CDR2 LQKENI. Trimming shortened V by 3 bases and J by 2 bases, and 13 bases separated the two germline ends.

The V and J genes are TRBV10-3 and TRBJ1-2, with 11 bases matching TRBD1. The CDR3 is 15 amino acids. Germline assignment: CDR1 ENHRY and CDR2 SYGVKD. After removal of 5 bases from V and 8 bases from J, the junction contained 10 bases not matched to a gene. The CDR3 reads CAISILGQGAEGYTF. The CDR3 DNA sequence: TGTGCCATCAGTATTCTAGGACAGGGGGCTGAGGGCTACACCTTC.

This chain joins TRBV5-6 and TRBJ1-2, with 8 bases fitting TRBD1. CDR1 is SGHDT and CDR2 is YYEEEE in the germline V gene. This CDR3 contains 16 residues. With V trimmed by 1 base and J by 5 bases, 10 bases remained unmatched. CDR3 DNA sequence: TGTGCCAGCAGCTTGTTAGGGCAGGGGGCTACATATGGCTACACCTTC. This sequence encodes CASSLLGQGATYGYTF.

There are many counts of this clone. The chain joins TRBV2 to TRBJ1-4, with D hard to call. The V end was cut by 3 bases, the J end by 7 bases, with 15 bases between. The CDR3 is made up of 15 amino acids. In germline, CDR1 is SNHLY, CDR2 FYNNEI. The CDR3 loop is CASSELAARGEKLFF. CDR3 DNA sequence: TGTGCCAGCAGTGAGTTGGCGGCCCGAGGTGAAAAACTGTTTTTT.